One and the same sample provided the 26 T cell receptor beta chains below, sequenced in a study of CXCR3-negative and CXCR3-positive naive CD8 T cells. 5' RACE that incorporated UMI labels was used to prepare the TRB cDNA libraries. Using the 5' RACE reads, TCRdb records one entry per CDR3 protein without DNA. The record lists 70,000 to 95,000 distinct CDR3 sequences, of which the ten most abundant hold approximately 1.7%. Sequenced sample: naive CXCR3- CD8+ T cells from blood. The subset: CD45RO-CCR7+CD27+CD95- naive CD8+ T cells lacking CXCR3 (TNR3-). These receptors were obtained from a human donor in good health. Some clones in this sample may be carry-over from other donors' samples.

The chain carries TRBV10-2 and TRBJ2-1; TCRdb reports TRBD2, a call that lacks DNA to check it against. This CDR3 is built from 14 residues. Germline assignment: CDR1 WSHSY and CDR2 SAAADI. CDR3 protein: CASSEGLASNEQFF.

V is TRBV6-6 and J is TRBJ2-2. The CDR3 extends over 11 amino acids. Germline values: CDR1 MNHNY, CDR2 SVGAGI (reference sequence). CDR3 sequence reads: CASSYPGELFF.

The J gene is TRBJ1-1, the V gene TRBV30; TCRdb picks TRBD1, but there is no DNA to check that call. There are 13 residues in the CDR3. Germline V gene lookup returns CDR1 GTSNPN and CDR2 SVGIG (reference sequence). The CDR3 sequence is CAYHKPDRVEAFF.

The V gene is TRBV4-2, the J gene TRBJ2-5; TCRdb's D call, TRBD2, is unchecked because there is no DNA. This CDR3 has 18 amino acids. CDR1 is LGHNA and CDR2 is YNFKEQ in the germline V gene. This chain's CDR3 is CASSHLTSGGAHQETQYF.

This rearrangement joins TRBV20-1 to TRBJ2-1; TCRdb designates TRBD2, a call that cannot be tested without DNA. Germline CDR1 reads DFQATT; CDR2 reads SNEGSKA (reference sequence). CDR3 length: 17 residues. The CDR3 spells CSARDPLEAASYNEQFF.

V is TRBV12-3 or TRBV12-4 and J is TRBJ2-7; the TCRdb D gene call, TRBD1, has no DNA to confirm it. The CDR3 contains 14 residues. The CDR3 sequence: CASTTGQGSYEQYF.

The V call is TRBV23-1, the J call TRBJ2-1; no DNA is available, so the TRBD1 call from TCRdb remains unchecked. TRBV23-1 is annotated as an ORF whose role is uncertain. The CDR3 sequence is 17 residues long. Here the CDR3 reads CASSLRDRGSKGYEQFF.

The chain recombines TRBV28 with TRBJ1-5; the TCRdb call, TRBD1, lacks DNA for checking. The CDR3 has 15 residues. The germline V gene has CDR1 MDHEN and CDR2 SYDVKM. CDR3 region: CASSFRDRGHQPQHF.

This chain joins TRBV20-1 and TRBJ2-1; the D gene TCRdb calls, TRBD2, cannot be checked with no DNA. This CDR3 comprises 15 residues. Per germline, CDR1 DFQATT and CDR2 SNEGSKA (reference sequence). CDR3 loop: CSARLAGDFLGEQFF.

The rearrangement uses TRBV5-1 and TRBJ1-1; without DNA, the TCRdb call of TRBD1 cannot be checked. CDR1 and CDR2 (germline): SGHRS, YFSETQ. The CDR3 is made up of 13 amino acids. CDR3: CASRGTGDTEAFF.

The chain has TRBV9 and TRBJ2-7; without DNA, the TCRdb call of TRBD1 cannot be checked. CDR3 length: 16 residues. The V gene's germline CDR1 is SGDLS and CDR2 YYNGEE. The CDR3 sequence is CASSAGGGTGNYEQYF.

The chain carries TRBV29-1 and TRBJ2-1; TCRdb's assignment of TRBD1 cannot be checked, as there is no DNA. Per the germline V gene, CDR1 is SQVTM and CDR2 is ANQGSEA. This CDR3 has 14 residues. CDR3 in amino acids: CSSPLQGSYNEQFF.

The V and J genes are TRBV9 and TRBJ2-3; the TCRdb call, TRBD2, lacks DNA for checking. Germline assignment: CDR1 SGDLS and CDR2 YYNGEE. The CDR3 totals 15 residues. The CDR3 loop reads CASSVGGGGTDTQYF.

The V call is TRBV14, the J call TRBJ1-1; TCRdb's D gene call, TRBD1, goes unchecked for lack of DNA. CDR1 is SGHDN and CDR2 is FVKESK in the germline V gene. The CDR3 totals 13 residues. The CDR3 is CASSQAQGRYAFF.

V gene TRBV14 combines with J gene TRBJ2-1; the D call of TRBD2 rests on TCRdb alone, since no DNA is present to check it. Germline assignment: CDR1 SGHDN and CDR2 FVKESK. This CDR3 region has 15 residues. The CDR3 spells CASSFFSGGTDEQFF.

The rearrangement joins TRBV29-1 to TRBJ2-2; TCRdb outputs TRBD1, but without DNA this stays unchecked. This CDR3 comprises 15 residues. The V gene's germline CDR1 is SQVTM and CDR2 ANQGSEA. CDR3 in amino acids: CSADAGGQNTGELFF.

The chain links TRBV28 to TRBJ1-1. The CDR3 is 15 amino acids. Germline CDR1 reads MDHEN; CDR2 reads SYDVKM. CDR3 protein: CASSFRGGTNTEAFF. Variable domain in full (rest from reference TRBV28 and TRBJ1-1): DVKVTQSSRYLVKRTGEKVFLECVQDMDHENMFWYRQDPGLGLRLIYFSYDVKMKEKGDIPEGYSVSREKKERFSLILESASTNQTSMYLCASSFRGGTNTEAFFGQGTRLTVV.

The genes are TRBV28 and TRBJ2-3; checking the TCRdb D call of TRBD1 is not possible without DNA. Looked up from germline, CDR1 is MDHEN and CDR2 is SYDVKM. The CDR3 extends over 15 amino acids. The CDR3 spells CASRVRARGTDTQYF. Using reference TRBV28 and TRBJ2-3 for the parts outside the CDR3, the full variable domain is DVKVTQSSRYLVKRTGEKVFLECVQDMDHENMFWYRQDPGLGLRLIYFSYDVKMKEKGDIPEGYSVSREKKERFSLILESASTNQTSMYLCASRVRARGTDTQYFGPGTRLTVL.

This chain links TRBV7-9 with TRBJ2-3; TCRdb lists TRBD1, though no DNA is available to test this call. Germline CDR1 and CDR2: SEHNR and FQNEAQ (reference sequence). The CDR3 is 15 amino acids. The CDR3 reads CASSPPVVELNTQYF.

The chain carries TRBV4-2 and TRBJ2-7. Germline V lookup: CDR1 LGHNA, CDR2 YNFKEQ. The CDR3 contains 14 residues. This CDR3 is CASSPLLESYEQYF.

The chain carries TRBV6-6 and TRBJ2-7; there is no DNA to check the TCRdb D call of TRBD1. This CDR3 region has 13 residues. The V gene's germline CDR1 is MNHNY and CDR2 SVGAGI (reference sequence). This CDR3 is CASTRDPGLEQYF.

The chain combines TRBV3-1 with TRBJ2-5; the D call from TCRdb, TRBD2, cannot be confirmed without DNA. Germline CDR1 is LGHDT and CDR2 is YNNKEL (reference sequence). This CDR3 spans 17 amino acids. This CDR3 is CASSQETAGQYQETQYF.

The chain employs TRBV14 and TRBJ1-1; the TCRdb D gene call, TRBD1, has no DNA to confirm it. The germline V gene encodes CDR1 SGHDN and CDR2 FVKESK. This CDR3 spans 14 amino acids. This chain's CDR3 is CASTTSAPKTEAFF.

This chain links TRBV28 with TRBJ2-3; no DNA is available, so the TRBD2 call from TCRdb remains unchecked. The CDR3 consists of 16 residues. Germline values: CDR1 MDHEN, CDR2 SYDVKM. The CDR3 loop reads CASSPTTSGVIDTQYF.

V is TRBV4-3 and J is TRBJ2-7; TCRdb lists TRBD1, though no DNA is available to test this call. This CDR3 has 14 amino acids. Germline CDR1 LGHNA, CDR2 YSLEER. The CDR3 protein is CASSQAGGRGEQYF.

The chain uses TRBV29-1 and TRBJ1-1; with no DNA, the TCRdb D assignment of TRBD1 cannot be verified. In germline, CDR1 is SQVTM, CDR2 ANQGSEA. CDR3 length: 13 amino acids. This CDR3 is CSGTGTGNTEAFF.